These 27 T cell receptor beta chains came from one sample sequenced in a study of T cell changes during pregnancy in multiple sclerosis. Profiling relied on immunoSEQ multiplex PCR, and the TCRdb table lists in-frame clones only, not all of them. The profile shows 65,000 to 85,000 clones, roughly 90% of them singletons. Sequencing used peripheral blood, obtained after pregnancy. These receptors all come from a female donor in good health, enrolled as a control in a pregnancy study.

In regard to this clone: Mismatch with germline at one junction end may stem from a read error. V gene TRBV9 combines with J gene TRBJ2-5, with D maybe TRBD2 (6 bases). The CDR3 consists of 15 residues. Germline loops: CDR1 SGDLS, CDR2 YYNGEE. The CDR3 here is CASSSAGTGIENQYF. CDR3 coding DNA: TGTGCCAGCAGCTCAGCCGGGACTGGTATCGAGAACCAGTACTTC.

The DNA of the CDR3 is TGCGCCAGCAGCTTGGGGCTGACAGAGTACGAGCAGTACTTC. It encodes CASSLGLTEYEQYF. The chain couples TRBV5-1 to TRBJ2-7, with D possibly being TRBD1 (5 bases). Trimming cost V 0 bases and J 4 bases, with 11 bases left between them. Germline values: CDR1 SGHRS, CDR2 YFSETQ. This CDR3 has 14 amino acids.

The chain combines TRBV14 with TRBJ2-7; 9 bases are a match to TRBD2. Germline V lookup: CDR1 SGHDN, CDR2 FVKESK. The CDR3 spans 15 residues. V lost 3 bases and J lost 4; bases outside the gene matches: 7. Written as DNA, the CDR3 is TGTGCCAGCAGCCAGTGGGGGACTAGCAGTTACGAGCAGTACTTC. Translated: CASSQWGTSSYEQYF.

This chain connects TRBV6-6 to TRBJ2-7, with 10 bases identical to TRBD1. CDR1 is MNHNY, CDR2 SVGAGI, per germline (reference sequence). J was trimmed by 0 bases and V by 6 bases; bases with no gene match: 5. This CDR3 region has 15 residues. The CDR3 loop is CASRLGDRGSYEQYF. The CDR3 coding sequence is TGTGCCAGCAGACTAGGGGACAGGGGCTCCTACGAGCAGTACTTC.

This clone was seen just once. The chain combines TRBV5-5 with TRBJ1-4, with D uncertain. V was shortened by 2 bases and J by 1 base, with 9 bases between the two germline ends. CDR3 length: 15 residues. Germline CDR1 and CDR2: SGHKS and YYEKEE (reference sequence). The CDR3 loop is CASSFLPGTNEKLFF. The CDR3 bases are TGTGCCAGCAGCTTTCTTCCGGGAACTAATGAAAAACTGTTTTTT.

The rearrangement links TRBV10-2 to TRBJ1-6; D not resolved. The CDR3 consists of 15 residues. Germline CDR1 reads WSHSY; CDR2 reads SAAADI. V lost 0 bases and J lost 10, with 13 bases in between. CDR3 nucleotides: TGCGCCAGCAGTGAGTCGGGAGTACTGGGGTCACCCCTCCACTTT. This codes for CASSESGVLGSPLHF.

The V gene is TRBV6-1, the J gene TRBJ1-1; D possibly corresponds to TRBD1 (6 bases). Germline CDR1 MNHNS, CDR2 SASEGT. The ends were cut back, 5 bases at V and 0 bases at J, with 13 bases in the middle. The CDR3 has 15 amino acids. The CDR3 spells CASSLTRTVNTEAFF. The CDR3 DNA sequence: TGTGCCAGCAGTCTCACACGGACAGTGAACACTGAAGCTTTCTTT.

CDR3 in amino acids: CASSVTAGGYNEQFF. Written as DNA, the CDR3 is TGTGCCAGCAGCGTAACGGCGGGGGGCTACAATGAGCAGTTCTTC. V is TRBV9 and J is TRBJ2-1, with 8 bases identical to TRBD2. CDR1 and CDR2 from the germline V gene are SGDLS and YYNGEE. J was trimmed by 3 bases and V by 1 base; bases with no gene match: 3. This CDR3 region has 15 residues.

The gene calls are TRBV11-3 and TRBJ2-1; no reliable D call. The CDR3 is 12 amino acids. V lost 1 base and J lost 10, with 8 bases in between. The germline CDR1 and CDR2 sequences are SGHNT and YENEEA. This CDR3 reads CASSLGSFEQFF. The CDR3 DNA sequence: TGTGCCAGCAGCTTAGGGAGTTTCGAGCAGTTCTTC.

The rearrangement links TRBV6-1 to TRBJ1-2; TRBD1 agrees at 10 bases. The V segment lost 6 bases and the J segment 4 bases; nucleotides outside the gene matches: 5. This CDR3 spans 14 amino acids. Germline lookup yields CDR1 MNHNS and CDR2 SASEGT. The CDR3 loop is CASSDRGLSYGYTF. DNA for the CDR3: TGTGCCAGCAGCGACAGGGGGCTTAGCTATGGCTACACCTTC.

V gene TRBV27 combines with J gene TRBJ1-3, with 7 bases fitting TRBD1. Germline lookup yields CDR1 MNHEY and CDR2 SMNVEV (reference sequence). The CDR3 is made up of 15 amino acids. V lost 6 bases to trimming and J lost 0 bases; unmatched junction nucleotides: 5. This CDR3 is CASSQTGDSGNTIYF. CDR3 coding DNA: TGTGCCAGCAGCCAAACAGGGGACTCTGGAAACACCATATATTTT.

The chain uses TRBV2 and TRBJ1-5, with 7 bases identical to TRBD1. This CDR3 region has 13 residues. Germline-derived CDR1 and CDR2 are SNHLY and FYNNEI. V lost 3 bases and J lost 7; bases outside the gene matches: 3. In DNA, the CDR3 is TGTGCCAGCAGTGACCAGGGGGGACAGCCCCAGCATTTT. Translated, it gives CASSDQGGQPQHF. Combining the CDR3 with reference TRBV2 and TRBJ1-5 gives the whole variable domain EPEVTQTPSHQVTQMGQEVILRCVPISNHLYFYWYRQILGQKVEFLVSFYNNEISEKSEIFDDQFSVERPDGSNFTLKIRSTKLEDSAMYFCASSDQGGQPQHFGDGTRLSIL.

This clone was seen only once. V and J are TRBV27 and TRBJ1-2; D unclear. The germline V gene has CDR1 MNHEY and CDR2 SMNVEV (reference sequence). Trimming shortened V by 0 bases and J by 6 bases, and 8 bases separated the two germline ends. The CDR3 sequence is 13 residues long. The CDR3 DNA is TGTGCCAGCAGTTTATCGAGAGGGAATGGCTACACCTTC. Amino acids: CASSLSRGNGYTF.

The chain is built from TRBV27 and TRBJ1-2; 7 bases map to TRBD1. Germline trimming cut 6 bases from V and 2 bases from J; bases unmatched to any gene: 3. CDR3 length: 13 amino acids. Germline V gene data show CDR1 as MNHEY and CDR2 as SMNVEV (reference sequence). CDR3 in amino acids: CASRTQGNYGYTF. The DNA of the CDR3 is TGTGCCAGCAGAACACAGGGGAACTATGGCTACACCTTC.

V is TRBV29-1 and J is TRBJ1-2; D unclear. The germline V gene has CDR1 SQVTM and CDR2 ANQGSEA. The CDR3 is made up of 11 amino acids. V was shortened by 4 bases and J by 4 bases, with 7 bases between the two germline ends. CDR3 bases: TGCAGCGTTGTGCAGGTCTATGGCTACACCTTC. As protein: CSVVQVYGYTF.

This chain uses TRBV5-1 with TRBJ2-7, with 7 positions matching TRBD2. J gave up 3 bases and V 8 bases, and 11 bases lay outside the gene matches. CDR3 length: 14 residues. Germline CDR1 and CDR2: SGHRS and YFSETQ. CDR3 in DNA: TGCGCCAGTTCTCCGGGACTATCCGTCTACGAGCAGTACTTC. It translates to CASSPGLSVYEQYF.

The V and J genes are TRBV19 and TRBJ2-3, with TRBD1 as a possible D gene (7 bases). The length of the CDR3 is 15 residues. V lost 3 bases to trimming and J lost 4 bases, with 14 bases between them. Looked up from germline, CDR1 is LNHDA and CDR2 is SQIVND (reference sequence). Here the CDR3 reads CASSMGRQGADTQYF. CDR3 nucleotides: TGTGCCAGTAGTATGGGGAGGCAGGGGGCAGATACGCAGTATTTT. Supplemented by reference TRBV19 and TRBJ2-3, the full variable domain reads DGGITQSPKYLFRKEGQNVTLSCEQNLNHDAMYWYRQDPGQGLRLIYYSQIVNDFQKGDIAEGYSVSREKKESFPLTVTSAQKNPTAFYLCASSMGRQGADTQYFGPGTRLTVL.

The chain uses TRBV2 and TRBJ2-5; 8 positions match TRBD2. J lost 5 bases, V lost 10 bases, and 15 bases had no gene match. Per the germline V gene, CDR1 is SNHLY and CDR2 is FYNNEI. This CDR3 is built from 15 residues. The DNA for the CDR3 is TGTGCCACCAGGAGGGGACTAGTGGGAACGGAGACCCAGTACTTC. Translated, it gives CATRRGLVGTETQYF.

The chain employs TRBV5-4 and TRBJ2-1; 7 nucleotides match TRBD2. V lost 4 bases, J lost 2 bases, and 6 bases stayed unmatched. CDR1 is SGHNT, CDR2 YYREEE, per germline (reference sequence). The CDR3 is made up of 15 amino acids. The CDR3 spells CASSTSGAPYNEQFF. DNA of the CDR3: TGTGCCAGCAGCACGAGCGGGGCTCCCTACAATGAGCAGTTCTTC.

The V and J genes are TRBV5-4 and TRBJ2-2; weak D call: TRBD2 (5 bases). The V end lost 4 bases, the J end lost 3 bases, and 10 bases lay between the germline ends. Per the germline V gene, CDR1 is SGHNT and CDR2 is YYREEE (reference sequence). The CDR3 totals 14 residues. The CDR3 here is CASSGSYDTGELFF. CDR3 bases: TGTGCCAGCAGCGGGAGCTACGACACCGGGGAGCTGTTTTTT.

The rearrangement uses TRBV6-4 and TRBJ2-1, with 12 bases that match TRBD2. V lost 0 bases, J lost 9 bases, and 9 bases stayed unmatched. The CDR3 totals 17 residues. CDR1 and CDR2 from the germline V gene are MRHNA and SNTAGT. The CDR3 DNA is TGTGCCAGCAGTGACTCACCTGGGACTAGCGGGCCGGGTGAGCAGTTCTTC. Protein product: CASSDSPGTSGPGEQFF.

The chain uses TRBV30 and TRBJ1-1; D not certain. This CDR3 has 14 residues. Trimming shortened V by 0 bases and J by 3 bases, and 11 bases separated the two germline ends. CDR1 and CDR2 from the germline V gene are GTSNPN and SVGIG (reference sequence). The CDR3 spells CAWSVPGDDTEAFF. CDR3 sequence (DNA): TGTGCCTGGAGTGTACCCGGGGATGACACTGAAGCTTTCTTT.

Only one count was recorded for this clone. The J gene is TRBJ2-7, the V gene TRBV9, with D unresolved. Germline lookup yields CDR1 SGDLS and CDR2 YYNGEE. There are 10 residues in the CDR3. The ends were cut back, 6 bases at V and 7 bases at J, with 8 bases in the middle. CDR3 DNA: TGTGCCAGCAATCCCCCAGAGCAGTACTTC. Its protein is CASNPPEQYF. Full variable domain (rest looked up from reference TRBV9 and TRBJ2-7): DSGVTQTPKHLITATGQRVTLRCSPRSGDLSVYWYQQSLDQGLQFLIQYYNGEERAKGNILERFSAQQFPDLHSELNLSSLELGDSALYFCASNPPEQYFGPGTRLTVT.

The chain couples TRBV4-3 to TRBJ2-7; D is ambiguous. This CDR3 has 15 amino acids. Germline assignment: CDR1 LGHNA and CDR2 YSLEER. V gave up 2 bases and J gave up 2 bases, with 13 bases separating them. DNA of the CDR3: TGCGCCAGCAGCCAAAACGACGCGGAACCCTACGAGCAGTACTTC. It codes for CASSQNDAEPYEQYF.

The chain couples TRBV18 to TRBJ2-7, with 8 bases lining up with TRBD2. This CDR3 comprises 14 residues. The V segment lost 2 bases and the J segment 2 bases; nucleotides outside the gene matches: 2. Germline V lookup: CDR1 KGHSH, CDR2 LQKENI. The CDR3 sequence is CASSPSGGPYEQYF. DNA of the CDR3: TGTGCCAGCTCACCATCGGGGGGGCCCTACGAGCAGTACTTC.

In this sample, this clone turned up a few times. The CDR3 region has the DNA TGCAGCGTTGAAGATGTAGGGGCGCACGGCTACACCTTC. Its translation: CSVEDVGAHGYTF. The V call is TRBV29-1, the J call TRBJ1-2; tentative D call: TRBD1 (5 bases). The CDR3 extends over 13 amino acids. From germline, CDR1 is SQVTM and CDR2 ANQGSEA. V was clipped by 0 bases and J by 8 bases, with 13 bases between them.

This chain connects TRBV14 to TRBJ2-1, with a weak D call TRBD2 (6 bases). Germline V lookup: CDR1 SGHDN, CDR2 FVKESK. This CDR3 spans 14 amino acids. V lost 5 bases, J lost 4 bases, and 12 bases lay in between. The CDR3, as DNA: TGTGCCAGCAGCAAAACGACTAGTTACAATGAGCAGTTCTTC. Encoded protein: CASSKTTSYNEQFF. Based on the CDR3 plus reference TRBV14 and TRBJ2-1, the full variable domain is EAGVTQFPSHSVIEKGQTVTLRCDPISGHDNLYWYRRVMGKEIKFLLHFVKESKQDESGMPNNRFLAERTGGTYSTLKVQPAELEDSGVYFCASSKTTSYNEQFFGPGTRLTVL.